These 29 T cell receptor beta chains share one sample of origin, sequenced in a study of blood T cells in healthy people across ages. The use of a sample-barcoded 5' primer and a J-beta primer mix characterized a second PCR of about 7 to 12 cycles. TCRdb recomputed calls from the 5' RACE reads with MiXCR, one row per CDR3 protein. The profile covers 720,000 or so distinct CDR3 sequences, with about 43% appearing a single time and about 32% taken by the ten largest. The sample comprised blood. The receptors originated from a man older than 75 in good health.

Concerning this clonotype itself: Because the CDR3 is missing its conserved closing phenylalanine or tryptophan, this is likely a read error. CDR3 DNA: TGTGCCAGCATCGGGACAGGGGGCACCGGGGAGCTGTTTTCT. It yields the protein CASIGTGGTGELFS. V gene TRBV6-2 or TRBV6-3 combines with J gene TRBJ2-2, with 11 nucleotides matching TRBD1. The ends lost 7 bases at V and 4 bases at J; junction bases unmatched: 2. This CDR3 is 14 amino acids long. Germline V lookup: CDR1 MNHEY, CDR2 SVGEGT.

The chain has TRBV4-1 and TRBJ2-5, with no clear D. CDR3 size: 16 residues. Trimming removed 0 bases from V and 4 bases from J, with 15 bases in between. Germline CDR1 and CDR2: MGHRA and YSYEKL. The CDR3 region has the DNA TGCGCCAGCAGCCAAGAGGGCAGCCGACGAACAGAGACCCAGTACTTC. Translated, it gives CASSQEGSRRTETQYF.

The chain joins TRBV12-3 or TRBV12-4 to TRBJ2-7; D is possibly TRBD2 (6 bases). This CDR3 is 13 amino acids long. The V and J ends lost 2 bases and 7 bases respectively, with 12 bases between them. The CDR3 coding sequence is TGTGCCAGCAGTTTACGGGACTCGGGGGAGCAGTACTTC. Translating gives CASSLRDSGEQYF.

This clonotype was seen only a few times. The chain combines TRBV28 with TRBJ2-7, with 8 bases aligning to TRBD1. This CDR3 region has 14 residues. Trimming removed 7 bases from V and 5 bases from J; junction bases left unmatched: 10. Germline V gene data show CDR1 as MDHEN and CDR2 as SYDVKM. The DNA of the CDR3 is TGTGCCAGCACCCAATCAGGGGGCGTACACGAGCAGTACTTC. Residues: CASTQSGGVHEQYF.

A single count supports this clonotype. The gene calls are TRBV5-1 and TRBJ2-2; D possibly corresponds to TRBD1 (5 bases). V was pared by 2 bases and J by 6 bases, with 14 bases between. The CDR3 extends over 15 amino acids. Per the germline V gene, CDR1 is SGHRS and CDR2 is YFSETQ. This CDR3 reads CASSLGVWIAGELFF. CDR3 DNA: TGCGCCAGCAGCTTAGGGGTTTGGATTGCCGGGGAGCTGTTTTTT.

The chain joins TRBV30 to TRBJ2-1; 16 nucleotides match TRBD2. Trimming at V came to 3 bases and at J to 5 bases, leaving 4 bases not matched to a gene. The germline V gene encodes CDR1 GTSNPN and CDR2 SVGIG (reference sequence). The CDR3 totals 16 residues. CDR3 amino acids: CAWRKGTSGRDNEQFF. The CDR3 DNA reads TGTGCCTGGAGAAAAGGGACTAGCGGGAGGGACAATGAGCAGTTCTTC.

The CDR3 is CASSYQALSTDTQYF. In DNA form, the CDR3 reads TGTGCCAGCAGTTACCAGGCCCTCAGCACAGATACGCAGTATTTT. This rearrangement joins TRBV6-2 or TRBV6-3 to TRBJ2-3; D is unclear. Per germline, CDR1 MNHEY and CDR2 SVGEGT. The CDR3 loop spans 15 amino acids. Trimming pared 2 bases from V and 0 bases from J, leaving 9 bases between.

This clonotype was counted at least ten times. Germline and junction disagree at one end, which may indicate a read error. The CDR3 loop reads CASSLGGGNSPLHF. The CDR3 nucleotides are TGTGCCAGCAGTTTAGGGGGTGGAAATTCACCCCTCCACTTT. This rearrangement joins TRBV7-9 to TRBJ1-6; weak D call: TRBD1 (6 bases). Germline CDR1 is SEHNR and CDR2 is FQNEAQ (reference sequence). This CDR3 has 14 residues.

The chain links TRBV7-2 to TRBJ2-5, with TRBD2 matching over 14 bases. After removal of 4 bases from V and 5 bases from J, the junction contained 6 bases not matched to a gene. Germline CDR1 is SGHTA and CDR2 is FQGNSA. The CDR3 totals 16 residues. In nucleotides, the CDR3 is TGTGCCAGCAGCTCGGGACTAGCGGGGGTTTCCGAGACCCAGTACTTC. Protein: CASSSGLAGVSETQYF.

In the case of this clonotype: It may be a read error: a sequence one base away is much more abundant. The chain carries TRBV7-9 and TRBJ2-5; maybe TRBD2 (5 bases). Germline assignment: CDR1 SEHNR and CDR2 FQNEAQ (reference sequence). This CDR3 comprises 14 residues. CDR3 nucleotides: TGTGCCAGCAGCTTAGGCTCGGGAAGAGAGACCCGGTACTTC. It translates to CASSLGSGRETRYF.

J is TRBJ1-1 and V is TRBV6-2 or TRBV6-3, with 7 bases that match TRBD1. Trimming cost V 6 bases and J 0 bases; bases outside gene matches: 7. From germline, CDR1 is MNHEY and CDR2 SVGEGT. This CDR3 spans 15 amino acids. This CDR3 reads CASRRQGPMNTEAFF. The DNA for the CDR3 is TGTGCCAGCAGACGACAGGGACCCATGAACACTGAAGCTTTCTTT.

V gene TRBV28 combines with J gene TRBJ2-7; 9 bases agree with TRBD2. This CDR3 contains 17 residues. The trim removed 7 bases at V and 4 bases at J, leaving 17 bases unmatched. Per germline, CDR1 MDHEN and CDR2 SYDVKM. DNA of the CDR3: TGTGCCAGCAAGGCGGGGGCGGGAGGGCCAAAAGTTTACGAGCAGTACTTC. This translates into CASKAGAGGPKVYEQYF.

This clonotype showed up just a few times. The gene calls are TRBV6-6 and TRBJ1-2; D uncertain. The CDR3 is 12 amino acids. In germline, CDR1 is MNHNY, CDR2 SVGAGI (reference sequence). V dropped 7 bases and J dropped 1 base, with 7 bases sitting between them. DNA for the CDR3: TGTGCCAGCACCGACAATAACTATGGCTACACCTTC. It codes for CASTDNNYGYTF.

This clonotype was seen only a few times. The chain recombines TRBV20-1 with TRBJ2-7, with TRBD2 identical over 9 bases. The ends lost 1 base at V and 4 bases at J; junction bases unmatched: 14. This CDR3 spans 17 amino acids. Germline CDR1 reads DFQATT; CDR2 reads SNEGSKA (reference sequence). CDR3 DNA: TGCAGTGCTAGAGTAGTGGAAGGGGCGGGAGGGCGATACGAGCAGTACTTC. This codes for CSARVVEGAGGRYEQYF.

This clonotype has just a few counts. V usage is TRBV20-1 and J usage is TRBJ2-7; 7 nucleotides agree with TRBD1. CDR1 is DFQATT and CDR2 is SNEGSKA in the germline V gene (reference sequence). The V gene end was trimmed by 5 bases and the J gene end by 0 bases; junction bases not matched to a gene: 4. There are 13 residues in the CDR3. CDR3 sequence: CSACPGGSYEQYF. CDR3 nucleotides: TGCAGTGCTTGTCCAGGGGGCTCCTACGAGCAGTACTTC.

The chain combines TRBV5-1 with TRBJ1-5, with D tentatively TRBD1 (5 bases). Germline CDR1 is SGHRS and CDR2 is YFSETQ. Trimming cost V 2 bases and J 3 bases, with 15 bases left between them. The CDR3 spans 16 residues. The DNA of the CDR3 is TGCGCCAGCAGCTTCGTAGAGGGGAACCACAATCAGCCCCAGCATTTT. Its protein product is CASSFVEGNHNQPQHF.

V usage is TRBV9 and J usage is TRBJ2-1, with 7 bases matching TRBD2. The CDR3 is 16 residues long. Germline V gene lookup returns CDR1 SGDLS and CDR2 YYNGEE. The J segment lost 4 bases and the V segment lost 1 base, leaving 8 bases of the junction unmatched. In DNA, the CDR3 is TGTGCCAGCAGCGTACGGGGAGAGCGGGATTACAATGAGCAGTTCTTC. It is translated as CASSVRGERDYNEQFF. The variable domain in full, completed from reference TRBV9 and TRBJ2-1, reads DSGVTQTPKHLITATGQRVTLRCSPRSGDLSVYWYQQSLDQGLQFLIQYYNGEERAKGNILERFSAQQFPDLHSELNLSSLELGDSALYFCASSVRGERDYNEQFFGPGTRLTVL.

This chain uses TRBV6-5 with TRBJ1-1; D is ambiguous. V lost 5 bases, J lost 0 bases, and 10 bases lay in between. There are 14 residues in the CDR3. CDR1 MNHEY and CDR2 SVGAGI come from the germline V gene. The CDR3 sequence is CASSPRRMNTEAFF. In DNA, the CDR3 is TGTGCCAGCAGTCCTAGACGTATGAACACTGAAGCTTTCTTT.

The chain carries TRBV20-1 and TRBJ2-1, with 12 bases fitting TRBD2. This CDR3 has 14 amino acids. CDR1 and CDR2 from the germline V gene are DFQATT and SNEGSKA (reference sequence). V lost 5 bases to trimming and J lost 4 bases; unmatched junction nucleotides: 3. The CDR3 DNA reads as TGCAGTGCTGCTAGCGGGGGGGCTTACAATGAGCAGTTCTTC. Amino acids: CSAASGGAYNEQFF.

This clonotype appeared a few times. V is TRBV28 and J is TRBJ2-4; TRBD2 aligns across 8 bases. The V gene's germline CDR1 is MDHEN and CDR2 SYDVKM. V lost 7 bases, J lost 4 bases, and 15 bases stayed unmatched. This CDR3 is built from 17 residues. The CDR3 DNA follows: TGTGCCAGCACCCCTGGCGGGGCGGGAGGAGGAAAAAACATTCAGTACTTC. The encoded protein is CASTPGGAGGGKNIQYF.

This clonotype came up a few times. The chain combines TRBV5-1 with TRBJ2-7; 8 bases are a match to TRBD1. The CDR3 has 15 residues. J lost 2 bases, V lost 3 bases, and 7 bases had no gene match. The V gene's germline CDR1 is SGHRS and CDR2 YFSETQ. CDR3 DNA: TGCGCCAGCAGCTCAAATACAGGGGGGCCCTACGAGCAGTACTTC. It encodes CASSSNTGGPYEQYF.

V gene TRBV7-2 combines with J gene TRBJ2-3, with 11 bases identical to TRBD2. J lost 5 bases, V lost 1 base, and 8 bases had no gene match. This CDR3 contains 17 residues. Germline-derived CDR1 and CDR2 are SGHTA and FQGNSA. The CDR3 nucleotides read TGTGCCAGCAGCTTAGGGATAGCGGGGGGGCCGCAAGATACGCAGTATTTT. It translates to CASSLGIAGGPQDTQYF.

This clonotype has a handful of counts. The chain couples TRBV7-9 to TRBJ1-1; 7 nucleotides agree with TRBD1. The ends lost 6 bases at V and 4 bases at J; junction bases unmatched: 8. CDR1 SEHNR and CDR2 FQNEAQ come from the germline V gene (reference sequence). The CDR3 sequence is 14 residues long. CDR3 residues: CASSPQGLGTEAFF. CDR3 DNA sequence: TGTGCCAGCAGTCCACAGGGGTTAGGCACTGAAGCTTTCTTT.

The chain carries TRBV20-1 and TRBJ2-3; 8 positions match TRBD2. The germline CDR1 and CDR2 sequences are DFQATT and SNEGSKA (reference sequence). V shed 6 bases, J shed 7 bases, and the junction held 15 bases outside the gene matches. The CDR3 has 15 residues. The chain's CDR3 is CSARADSGSLYTQYF. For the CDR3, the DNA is TGCAGTGCCCGCGCGGACAGCGGGAGTTTATATACGCAGTATTTT.

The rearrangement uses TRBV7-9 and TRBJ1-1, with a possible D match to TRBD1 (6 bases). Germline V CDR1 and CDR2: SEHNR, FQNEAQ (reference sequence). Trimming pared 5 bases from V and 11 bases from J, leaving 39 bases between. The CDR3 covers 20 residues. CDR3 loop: CASSALDTAPGDGSGIGAFF. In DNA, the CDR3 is TGTGCCAGCAGCGCACTAGACACGGCTCCAGGGGATGGTTCCGGTATCGGGGCTTTCTTT.

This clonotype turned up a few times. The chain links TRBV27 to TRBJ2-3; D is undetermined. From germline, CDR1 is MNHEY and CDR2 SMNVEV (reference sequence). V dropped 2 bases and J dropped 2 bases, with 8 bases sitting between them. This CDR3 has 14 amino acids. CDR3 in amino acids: CASSLGYHTDTQYF. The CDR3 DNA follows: TGTGCCAGCAGTTTAGGTTATCACACAGATACGCAGTATTTT.

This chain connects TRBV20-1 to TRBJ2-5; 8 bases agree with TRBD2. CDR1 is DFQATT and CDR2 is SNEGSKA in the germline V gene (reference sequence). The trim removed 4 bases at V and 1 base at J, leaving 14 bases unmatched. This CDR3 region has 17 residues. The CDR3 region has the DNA TGCAGTGCTAATGAGGGTAGCGGGACGCTCGGCCAAGAGACCCAGTACTTC. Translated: CSANEGSGTLGQETQYF.

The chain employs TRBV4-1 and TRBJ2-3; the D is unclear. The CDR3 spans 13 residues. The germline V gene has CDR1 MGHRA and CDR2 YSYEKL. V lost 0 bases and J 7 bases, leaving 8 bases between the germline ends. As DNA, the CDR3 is TGCGCCAGCAGCCAAGATCCTAGTAATACGCAGTATTTT. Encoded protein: CASSQDPSNTQYF.

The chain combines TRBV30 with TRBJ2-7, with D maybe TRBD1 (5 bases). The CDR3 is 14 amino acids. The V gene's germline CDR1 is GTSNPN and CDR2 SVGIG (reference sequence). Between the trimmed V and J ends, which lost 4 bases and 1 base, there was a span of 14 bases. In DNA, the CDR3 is TGTGCCTGGATGCAGGGTTTAGAATCCTACGAGCAGTACTTC. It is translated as CAWMQGLESYEQYF.